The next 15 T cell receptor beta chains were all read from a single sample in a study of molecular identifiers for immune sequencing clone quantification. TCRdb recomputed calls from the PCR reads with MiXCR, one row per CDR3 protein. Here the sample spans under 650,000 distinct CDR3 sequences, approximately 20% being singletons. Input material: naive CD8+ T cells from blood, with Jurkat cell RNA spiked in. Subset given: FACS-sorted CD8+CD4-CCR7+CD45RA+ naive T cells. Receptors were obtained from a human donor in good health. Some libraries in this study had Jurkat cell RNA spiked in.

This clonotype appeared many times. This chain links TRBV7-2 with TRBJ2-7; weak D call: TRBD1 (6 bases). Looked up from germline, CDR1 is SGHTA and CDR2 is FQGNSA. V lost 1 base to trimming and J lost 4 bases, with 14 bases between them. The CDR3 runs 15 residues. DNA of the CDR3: TGTGCCAGCAGCTTAGAACAGGGTCTTGGGTACGAGCAGTACTTC. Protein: CASSLEQGLGYEQYF.

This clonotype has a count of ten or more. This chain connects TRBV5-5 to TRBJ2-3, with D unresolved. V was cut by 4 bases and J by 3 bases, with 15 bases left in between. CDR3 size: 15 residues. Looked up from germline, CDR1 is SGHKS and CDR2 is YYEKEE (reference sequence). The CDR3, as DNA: TGTGCCAGCAGCCCCACTGGTCTGGGAACAGATACGCAGTATTTT. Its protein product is CASSPTGLGTDTQYF.

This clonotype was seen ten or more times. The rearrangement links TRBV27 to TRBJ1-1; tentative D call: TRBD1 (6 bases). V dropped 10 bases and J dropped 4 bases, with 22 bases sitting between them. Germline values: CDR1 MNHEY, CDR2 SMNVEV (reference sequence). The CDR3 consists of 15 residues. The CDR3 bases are TGTGCCACCCGAAGGAGATCAGGGGTGATCACTGAAGCTTTCTTT. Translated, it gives CATRRRSGVITEAFF.

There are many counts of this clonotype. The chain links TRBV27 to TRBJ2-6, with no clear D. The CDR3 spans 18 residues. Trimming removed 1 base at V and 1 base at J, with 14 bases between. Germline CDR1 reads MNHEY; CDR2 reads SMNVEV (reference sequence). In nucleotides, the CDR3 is TGTGCCAGCAGTTTATTAGACCCTCTGGCGTCTGGGGCCAACGTCCTGACTTTC. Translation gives CASSLLDPLASGANVLTF.

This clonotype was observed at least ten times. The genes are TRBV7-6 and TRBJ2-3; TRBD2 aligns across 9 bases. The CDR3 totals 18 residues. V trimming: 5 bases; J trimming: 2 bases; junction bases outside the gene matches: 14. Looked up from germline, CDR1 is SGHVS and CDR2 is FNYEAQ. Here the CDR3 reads CASSRDIKTSGPTDTQYF. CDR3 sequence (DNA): TGTGCCAGCAGCCGCGATATTAAGACTAGCGGACCCACAGATACGCAGTATTTT.

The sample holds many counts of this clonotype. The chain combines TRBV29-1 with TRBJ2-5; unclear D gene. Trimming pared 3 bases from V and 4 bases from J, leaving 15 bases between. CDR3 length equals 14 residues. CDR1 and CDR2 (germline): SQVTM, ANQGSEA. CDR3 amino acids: CSVDAGTVGETQYF. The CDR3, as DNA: TGCAGCGTTGATGCAGGTACCGTGGGAGAGACCCAGTACTTC.

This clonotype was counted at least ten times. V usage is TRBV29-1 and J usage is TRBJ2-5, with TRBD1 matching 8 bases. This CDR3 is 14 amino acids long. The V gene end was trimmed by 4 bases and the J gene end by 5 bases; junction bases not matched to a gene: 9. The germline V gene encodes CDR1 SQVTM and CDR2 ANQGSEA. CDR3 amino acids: CSVGRRGPGETQYF. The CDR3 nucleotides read TGCAGCGTTGGCCGCAGGGGGCCGGGGGAGACCCAGTACTTC.

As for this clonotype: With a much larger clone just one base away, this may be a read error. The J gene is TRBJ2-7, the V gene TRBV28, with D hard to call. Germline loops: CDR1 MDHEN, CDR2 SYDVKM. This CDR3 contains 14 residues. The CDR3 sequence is CVSSLLSRSYEQYF. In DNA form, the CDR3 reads TGTGTCAGCAGTTTATTATCCCGATCCTACGAGCAGTACTTC.

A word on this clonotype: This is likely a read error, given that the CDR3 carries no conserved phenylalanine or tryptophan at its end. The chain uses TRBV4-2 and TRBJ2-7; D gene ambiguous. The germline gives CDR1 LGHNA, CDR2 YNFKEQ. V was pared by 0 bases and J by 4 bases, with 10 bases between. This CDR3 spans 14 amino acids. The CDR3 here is CASSQDRKGYEQYL. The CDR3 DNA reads TGTGCCAGCAGCCAAGATCGGAAGGGTTACGAGCAGTACTTA.

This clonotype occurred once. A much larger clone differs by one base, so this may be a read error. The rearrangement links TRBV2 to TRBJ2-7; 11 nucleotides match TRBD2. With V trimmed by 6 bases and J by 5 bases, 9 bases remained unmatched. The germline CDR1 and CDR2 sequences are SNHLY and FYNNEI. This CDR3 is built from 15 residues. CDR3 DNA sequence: TGTGCCAGCAGGGAGACTAGCGGGGTCGCACACGAGCAGTACTTC. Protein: CASRETSGVAHEQYF.

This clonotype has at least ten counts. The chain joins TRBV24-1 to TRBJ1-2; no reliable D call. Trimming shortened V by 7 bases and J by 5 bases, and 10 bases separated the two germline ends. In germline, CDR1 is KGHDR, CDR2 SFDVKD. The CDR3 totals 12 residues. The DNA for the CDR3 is TGTGCCACCAGGCAGGACCCGTATGGCTACACCTTC. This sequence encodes CATRQDPYGYTF.

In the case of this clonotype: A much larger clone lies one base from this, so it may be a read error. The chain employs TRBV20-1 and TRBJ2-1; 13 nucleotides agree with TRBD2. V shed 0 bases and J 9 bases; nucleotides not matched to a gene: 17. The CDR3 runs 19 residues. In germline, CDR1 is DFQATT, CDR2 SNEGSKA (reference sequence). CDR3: CSARDAGTSGILLSGEQFF. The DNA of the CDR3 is TGCAGTGCTAGAGATGCCGGGACTAGCGGGATCCTACTATCCGGTGAGCAGTTCTTC.

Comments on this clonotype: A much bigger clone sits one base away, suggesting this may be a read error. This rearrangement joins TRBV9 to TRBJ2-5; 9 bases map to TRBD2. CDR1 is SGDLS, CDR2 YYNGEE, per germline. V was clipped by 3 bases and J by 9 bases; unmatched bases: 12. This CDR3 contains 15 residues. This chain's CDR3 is CASSGPGTSYAPQYF. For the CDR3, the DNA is TGTGCCAGCAGCGGTCCCGGGACTAGCTATGCACCCCAGTACTTC.

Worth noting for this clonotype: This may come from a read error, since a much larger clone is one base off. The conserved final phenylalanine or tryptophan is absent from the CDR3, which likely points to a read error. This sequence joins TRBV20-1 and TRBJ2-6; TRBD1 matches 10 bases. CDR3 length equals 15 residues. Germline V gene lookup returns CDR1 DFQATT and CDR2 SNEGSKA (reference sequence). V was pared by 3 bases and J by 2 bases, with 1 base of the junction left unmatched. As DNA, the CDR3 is TGCAGTGCTAGCGACAGGGGGCCTGGGGCCAACGTCCTGACTTCC. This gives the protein CSASDRGPGANVLTS.

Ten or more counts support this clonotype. CDR3 sequence (DNA): TGCAGCGTTAGGATGTGGACAGGGACGGTTTACGAGCAGTACTTC. This gives the protein CSVRMWTGTVYEQYF. V gene TRBV29-1 combines with J gene TRBJ2-7; TRBD1 agrees at 8 bases. The CDR3 is 15 amino acids. Germline assignment: CDR1 SQVTM and CDR2 ANQGSEA. J was trimmed by 4 bases and V by 5 bases; bases with no gene match: 13.